This record looks at one T cell receptor beta chain sequence and its context. In germline, CDR1 is SNHLY, CDR2 FYNNEI. J lost 7 bases, V lost 6 bases, and 4 bases had no gene match. The CDR3 covers 13 residues. Per the original data handling: Nucleated cell number was recorded as an estimate derived from reference gene primer amplification. Profiled with immunoSEQ multiplex PCR; TCRdb holds only in-frame clones, not every one. The V and J calls and clone size come from that table; D and trimming were worked out from the DNA. The data contain 130,000 to 150,000 clones, about 79% of them singletons. Living in about two dozen US areas, the participants were between roughly 18 and 95 years of age. Symptom resolution, clearance, or two negative PCRs marked the recovered donors of Cohort 3. This record belongs to a study of blood T cell repertoires in COVID-19. Looking at the study overall: PBMCs, B-cell-depleted T cells, or T cells were the source of the cDNA or gDNA that made up the material.

The genes are TRBV2 and TRBJ2-7, with TRBD2 matching over 12 bases. Material for sequencing was PBMCs or T cells enriched from blood (not recorded which). This TCR came from a man aged 45-65 years who had recovered from COVID-19. In DNA, the CDR3 is TGTGCCAGCAGAACTGGACTAGCGGGAGAGCAGTACTTC. As protein: CASRTGLAGEQYF.